What follows describes a single T cell receptor (beta chain). Its antigen remains unknown. The source of the sample is a study of T cells in Graves' hyperthyroidism and ophthalmopathy. Study-wide points: Blood also contained most expanded thyroid clonotypes above 0.001.

Researchers amplified the TCR beta CDR3 regions from RNA transcripts. HTBI primers drove first-round RT-PCR of the TCR CDR3. From the multiplex PCR reads, TCRdb called clonotypes with MiXCR, one entry per CDR3 protein. The table has fewer than 200,000 distinct CDR3 sequences, roughly 10% seen once. This CDR3 region has 14 residues. CDR1 and CDR2 from the germline V gene are MNHEY and SMNVEV (reference sequence). V lost 5 bases, J lost 3 bases, and 14 bases lay in between. Material for sequencing was blood. The chain employs TRBV27 and TRBJ2-7, with D perhaps assigned TRBD1 or TRBD2 (5 bases each). This TCR came from a woman aged 18-30 years with Graves' hyperthyroidism that later progressed to Graves' ophthalmopathy. CDR3 residues: CASSPRDLGYEQYF. The CDR3 coding sequence is TGTGCCAGCAGTCCCCGGGACCTCGGCTACGAGCAGTACTTC.